This T cell receptor (beta chain) was documented in a study of shared clonotypes between healthy human individuals. Findings of the study overall: Clonotypes shared by all four donors outscored non-shared clonotypes in generation probability.

The germline V gene has CDR1 SGHNT and CDR2 YYREEE (reference sequence). Trimming removed 0 bases from V and 0 bases from J, with 9 bases in between. CDR3 length: 15 amino acids. Note on this clone: Its antigen is unidentified.

Sorted-subset replicate PCR reactions were performed with approximately 200 ng DNA, corresponding to roughly 27,000 T cell genomes. Repertoires were generated with immunoSEQ multiplex PCR, while TCRdb's copy carries only in-frame clones and drops some. The data show about 2 million clones, about 95% seen once. The origin of this receptor is a man aged 18-30 years in good health. The sequenced sample consisted of naive CD4+ T cells sorted from blood. Subset specified: CD45RA+ positively selected. The rearrangement links TRBV5-4 to TRBJ1-1; the D gene is possibly TRBD1 (6 bases). CDR3 sequence reads: CASSLDPGVNTEAFF. CDR3 coding DNA: TGTGCCAGCAGCTTGGATCCAGGGGTGAACACTGAAGCTTTCTTT.